The text below deals with one TCR beta chain. The target antigen is unknown. The germline gives CDR1 LNHDA, CDR2 SQIVND (reference sequence). The CDR3 has 18 amino acids. The V and J ends lost 5 bases and 3 bases respectively, with 20 bases between them. Here immunoSEQ multiplex PCR was the method, and the copy in TCRdb shows in-frame clones only, minus some. The sample carries roughly 100,000 clones, roughly 87% recorded once. During the collection period, no donor immune events like infections were recorded. This sample is part of a study of identifying expanded T cells in peripheral blood. Whole-study findings and limits: Variance in clone template counts between two-week samples significantly increased with total template count across all healthy donors. Over approximately two and four weeks, about 16 and 19 clones changed, versus roughly 1.1 between replicates.

This sequence joins TRBV19 and TRBJ1-6; D gene uncertain. The sequence derives from a person aged 18-70 years in good health. The sequencing sample was made of blood. CDR3 sequence: CASSSRKPLTNYNSPLHF. CDR3 bases: TGTGCCAGTAGTTCACGGAAACCCCTGACCAACTATAATTCACCCCTCCACTTT.